This TCR beta chain was observed in a study of CD8 T cells in ankylosing spondylitis. Overall study findings and caveats: Clones linked with disease were CD8+ and fairly uncommon in the peripheral blood.

A few counts support this clonotype. Its target is unknown. A quantitative 5'-RACE method, one with molecular barcodes, was used to make TCR beta libraries. TCRdb itself ran the 5' RACE reads through MiXCR, one entry per CDR3 protein. The sample has 190,000 or so distinct CDR3 sequences, roughly 13% seen once. The V end was cut by 6 bases, the J end by 7 bases, with 16 bases between. The CDR3 runs to 14 residues. The germline V gene encodes CDR1 LNHDA and CDR2 SQIVND (reference sequence). The rearrangement uses TRBV19 and TRBJ2-1, with D maybe TRBD2 (5 bases). The receptor was derived from a male donor with ankylosing spondylitis or in good health (not recorded which). The sample comprised blood, either unsorted or a sorted T cell fraction (not recorded which). The CDR3 DNA reads as TGTGCCAGTAGCCTCACACTAGATCTGAATGAGCAGTTCTTC. Amino acid sequence: CASSLTLDLNEQFF.